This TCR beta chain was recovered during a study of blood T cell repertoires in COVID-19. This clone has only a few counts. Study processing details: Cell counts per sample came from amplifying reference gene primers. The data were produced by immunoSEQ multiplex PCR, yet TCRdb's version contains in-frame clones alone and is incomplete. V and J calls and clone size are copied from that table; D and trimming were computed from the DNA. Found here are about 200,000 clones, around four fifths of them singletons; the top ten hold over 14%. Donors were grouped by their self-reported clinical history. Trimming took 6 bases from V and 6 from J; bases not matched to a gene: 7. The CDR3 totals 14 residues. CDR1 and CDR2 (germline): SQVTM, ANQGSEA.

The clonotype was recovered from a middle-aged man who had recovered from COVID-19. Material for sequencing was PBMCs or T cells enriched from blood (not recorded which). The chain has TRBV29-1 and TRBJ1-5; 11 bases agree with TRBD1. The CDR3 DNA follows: TGCAGCGTCCTAGGACAGGGGGCGCGTCAGCCCCAGCATTTT. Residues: CSVLGQGARQPQHF.